This T cell receptor (beta chain) was recorded in a study of blood T cell repertoires in COVID-19. The wider study: Specimens from acute and convalescent COVID-19 originated in the United States, Italy and Spain. Nucleic acid was either cDNA or gDNA, and it came from T cells, B-cell-depleted T cells, or PBMCs.

Under the authors' procedure: Using reference gene primer amplification, nucleated cell counts were estimated. TCRdb's table, derived via immunoSEQ multiplex PCR, lists solely in-frame clones and lacks some. The D gene and trimming were derived from the DNA, and the V and J assignments and clone size from that table. The data contain around 120,000 clones, less than 90% of them singletons. V was cut by 4 bases and J by 4 bases, with 4 bases left in between. From germline, CDR1 is MGHDK and CDR2 SYGVNS. The CDR3 spans 11 residues. The chain links TRBV25-1 to TRBJ1-2; unclear D gene. Sequencing was done on a sample of peripheral blood. This clonotype was sampled from a man aged 25-45 years with acute or convalescent COVID-19. CDR3 amino acids: CASSAGYGYTF. In nucleotides, the CDR3 is TGTGCCAGCAGTGCAGGCTATGGCTACACCTTC.